These T cell receptor beta chains were read from a single sample in a study of CD8 T cells in ankylosing spondylitis. TCRdb fed the 5' RACE reads into MiXCR, producing one record per CDR3 protein. The table has 350,000 or so distinct CDR3 sequences, around 10% seen once. The specimen was blood, either unsorted or a sorted T cell fraction (not recorded which). These receptors were taken from a female donor with ankylosing spondylitis or in good health (not recorded which). Both conserved end residues are part of each CDR3. D genes are given only for firm matches. Clone size is not always given. Where it is, it says once, few, many or a class for expanded clones.

size	D	V	J	CDR3	DNA
NA	NA	TRBV19	TRBJ2-7	CASNLRPDSRREQYF	TGTGCCAGCAATCTTCGACCGGACAGTCGCCGCGAGCAGTACTTC
few	NA	TRBV5-1	TRBJ2-2	CASRVQGGNTGELFF	TGCGCCAGCAGAGTACAGGGCGGGAACACCGGGGAGCTGTTTTTT
many	NA	TRBV5-1	TRBJ2-7	CASSLVADTYEQYF	TGCGCCAGCAGCTTGGTAGCAGATACCTACGAGCAGTACTTC
few	TRBD1	TRBV29-1	TRBJ2-5	CSGGGTGFQETQYF	TGCAGTGGGGGCGGGACAGGCTTCCAAGAGACCCAGTACTTC
many	TRBD2	TRBV24-1	TRBJ2-1	CATSVPSSGRHSEQFF	TGTGCCACCAGTGTCCCTTCTAGCGGGAGGCATTCTGAGCAGTTCTTC
NA	NA	TRBV10-1	TRBJ2-3	CASSKDIRTDTQYF	TGCGCCAGCAGTAAGGACATTCGCACAGATACGCAGTATTTT
many	TRBD1	TRBV7-9	TRBJ1-1	CASRATQGSGTEAFF	TGTGCCAGCAGGGCAACACAGGGGTCGGGCACTGAAGCTTTCTTT
NA	NA	TRBV5-5	TRBJ1-1	CASSLVPREAFF	TGTGCCAGCAGCTTAGTTCCGCGTGAAGCTTTCTTT
NA	NA	TRBV5-4	TRBJ1-1	CASSLVEVGTEAFF	TGTGCCAGCAGCTTGGTCGAGGTGGGCACTGAAGCTTTCTTT
many	TRBD1	TRBV7-2	TRBJ1-2	CASSLDTGGGYGYTF	TGTGCCAGCAGCTTAGACACAGGGGGCGGCTATGGCTACACCTTC
many	NA	TRBV15	TRBJ1-2	CATSSSNLGYGYTF	TGTGCCACCAGCAGTTCAAACCTTGGGTATGGCTACACCTTC
NA	TRBD1	TRBV19	TRBJ2-3	CASSPGTVLSTDTQYF	TGTGCCAGTAGTCCTGGGACAGTCCTTAGCACAGATACGCAGTATTTT
many	NA	TRBV28	TRBJ2-1	CASSNLPQLGIF	TGTGCCAGCAGTAATCTCCCGCAACTGGGAATCTTC
many	NA	TRBV24-1	TRBJ2-7	CATSDSLNYEQYF	TGTGCCACCAGTGATTCCCTTAACTACGAGCAGTACTTC
few	NA	TRBV6-2/TRBV6-3	TRBJ2-1	CASSYSPTEYHYNEQFF	TGTGCCAGCAGTTACTCCCCGACAGAGTACCATTACAATGAGCAGTTCTTC
many	TRBD1	TRBV28	TRBJ2-5	CASSPYRGKEETQYF	TGTGCCAGCAGTCCGTACAGGGGTAAAGAAGAGACCCAGTACTTC
few	NA	TRBV20-1	TRBJ2-5	CSARDARGPQETQYF	TGCAGTGCTAGAGATGCGCGGGGTCCGCAAGAGACCCAGTACTTC
few	TRBD2	TRBV12-3/TRBV12-4	TRBJ2-2	CASSPLILAGGTGELFF	TGTGCCAGCAGTCCCTTAATACTAGCGGGGGGCACCGGGGAGCTGTTTTTT
NA	TRBD1	TRBV5-1	TRBJ2-7	CARSPTGQGYEQYF	TGCGCCAGGAGCCCCACGGGACAGGGATACGAGCAGTACTTC
many	NA	TRBV10-3	TRBJ2-1	CAISATGTDLSNEQFF	TGTGCCATCAGCGCAACCGGGACGGATCTCAGCAATGAGCAGTTCTTC
NA	NA	TRBV24-1	TRBJ2-7	CATSDASNEQYF	TGTGCCACCAGTGATGCGTCGAATGAGCAGTACTTC
many	TRBD2	TRBV2	TRBJ2-3	CATSTSGFSTDTQYF	TGTGCCACCTCGACTAGCGGTTTTAGCACAGATACGCAGTATTTT
many	NA	TRBV6-1	TRBJ1-5	CASNKLGRGGNQPQHF	TGTGCCAGCAATAAACTGGGGCGAGGTGGCAATCAGCCCCAGCATTTT
many	TRBD1	TRBV20-1	TRBJ1-2	CSARDAGTGLNGYTF	TGCAGTGCTAGAGATGCCGGGACAGGGTTGAATGGCTACACCTTC
many	TRBD1	TRBV20-1	TRBJ1-2	CSARVGGGNYGYTF	TGCAGTGCTAGAGTTGGAGGGGGCAACTATGGCTACACCTTC
many	NA	TRBV20-1	TRBJ1-3	CSAREERSGNTIYF	TGCAGTGCTAGAGAGGAACGCTCTGGAAACACCATATATTTT
NA	NA	TRBV5-1	TRBJ2-2	CASRAGAAPKNTGELFF	TGCGCCAGCAGAGCAGGGGCGGCTCCAAAGAACACCGGGGAGCTGTTTTTT
many	NA	TRBV7-7	TRBJ2-1	CASSFGPSSNEQFF	TGTGCCAGCAGCTTCGGCCCTTCCAGCAATGAGCAGTTCTTC
NA	TRBD1	TRBV25-1	TRBJ2-7	CASGQGEQYF	TGTGCCAGCGGACAGGGCGAGCAGTACTTC
many	TRBD1	TRBV20-1	TRBJ2-1	CSAKDRGQDLQMGQFF	TGCAGTGCTAAAGACAGGGGGCAGGACCTACAGATGGGGCAGTTCTTC
NA	NA	TRBV12-3/TRBV12-4	TRBJ1-1	CASSPSRAYAFF	TGTGCCAGCAGCCCGAGCAGGGCCTACGCTTTCTTT
NA	NA	TRBV15	TRBJ2-7	CATSSDSGRTYEQYF	TGTGCCACCAGCAGTGATTCCGGACGAACCTACGAGCAGTACTTC